This TCR beta chain comes out of a study of glioma-infiltrating T cells after dendritic cell vaccination. As for the study in general: Between the early 2000s and the early 2010s, patients got autologous tumor lysate-pulsed dendritic cell vaccines.

The study's findings and limits: Survival was not directly related to TCR clonality in these patients.

The primer mix had 60 V beta and 13 J beta primers. Assay used: immunoSEQ multiplex PCR; TCRdb lists only in-frame clones, some missing. The profile shows around 100,000 clones, roughly 80% of them singletons. V was clipped by 2 bases and J by 7 bases; unmatched bases: 6. This CDR3 is built from 16 residues. The germline V gene encodes CDR1 LNHNV and CDR2 YYDKDF (reference sequence). A note on this clone: The antigen remains unidentified.

This chain connects TRBV15 to TRBJ1-4, with 11 positions matching TRBD1. The TCR sequence derives from a human donor with glioblastoma. Sequencing used blood, obtained before dendritic cell vaccination. CDR3 protein: CATSRPGQGASEKLFF. The CDR3 DNA is TGTGCCACCAGCAGACCCGGACAGGGGGCGAGTGAAAAACTGTTTTTT.